The clone carrying this TCR beta chain appeared once. The assay was immunoSEQ multiplex PCR, and TCRdb's table has in-frame clones only and misses some. The sample lists 15,000 to 20,000 clones, approximately 86% occurring once. Germline-derived CDR1 and CDR2 are MNHNS and SASEGT. With 7 bases removed from V and 3 bases from J, the gap between germline ends came to 3 bases. The CDR3 runs to 10 residues. This specimen comes from a study of OX40 agonist ivuxolimab in advanced cancers. Study in general: Recorded diagnoses for dose-escalation patients were hepatocellular carcinoma, melanoma, renal cell or head and neck cancer.

The V gene is TRBV6-1, the J gene TRBJ1-1; D gene unclear. This sequence was found in an adult with an advanced solid tumor such as melanoma, head and neck, liver or kidney cancer. The material sequenced was CD4+ or CD8+ T cells sorted from blood, taken in a trial of the OX40 agonist ivuxolimab. CDR3 amino acids: CASMDTEAFF. The CDR3 bases are TGTGCCAGCATGGACACTGAAGCTTTCTTT.